Each of the 9 T cell receptor beta chains below was sequenced from the same sample in a study of blood T cell repertoires in COVID-19. The data were produced by immunoSEQ multiplex PCR, yet TCRdb's version contains in-frame clones alone and is incomplete. The top ten hold 3% to 3.5% of the sample, which has roughly 120,000 clones, more than 75% seen once. The sequenced material came from peripheral blood. The receptors come from a woman in her forties or fifties with acute or convalescent COVID-19.

This chain links TRBV27 with TRBJ2-2; TRBD2 might be the D (6 bases). Trimming cost V 3 bases and J 1 base, with 9 bases left between them. This CDR3 comprises 15 residues. CDR1 MNHEY and CDR2 SMNVEV come from the germline V gene (reference sequence). In nucleotides, the CDR3 is TGTGCCAGCAGTTTGCTGGGGGGGAACACCGGGGAGCTGTTTTTT. This translates into CASSLLGGNTGELFF.

The rearrangement joins TRBV5-8 to TRBJ2-6, with a weak D call TRBD2 (6 bases). Germline V gives CDR1 SGHTS, CDR2 YDEGEE. V dropped 8 bases and J dropped 7 bases, with 16 bases sitting between them. The CDR3 spans 14 residues. CDR3 bases: TGTGCCAGTCGCCCGGGAGTCGTTGCCAACGTCCTGACTTTC. This encodes CASRPGVVANVLTF. The complete variable domain, with remaining parts taken from reference TRBV5-8 and TRBJ2-6, reads EAGVTQSPTHLIKTRGQQATLRCSPISGHTSVYWYQQALGLGLQFLLWYDEGEERNRGNFPPRFSGRQFPNYSSELNVNALELEDSALYLCASRPGVVANVLTFGAGSRLTVL.

The chain is built from TRBV7-9 and TRBJ2-1; TRBD2 aligns across 7 bases. This CDR3 spans 15 amino acids. Germline V gene lookup returns CDR1 SEHNR and CDR2 FQNEAQ (reference sequence). V dropped 2 bases and J dropped 6; count of bases not matched to a gene: 7. CDR3 bases: TGTGCCAGCAGCTTAAGTGGGAGGGCCGTCAATGAGCAGTTCTTC. Translating gives CASSLSGRAVNEQFF.

This clone was detected once. The chain couples TRBV2 to TRBJ2-1; TRBD1 matches at 7 bases. This CDR3 region has 15 residues. Germline V CDR1 and CDR2: SNHLY, FYNNEI. Germline trimming cut 5 bases from V and 6 bases from J; bases unmatched to any gene: 10. CDR3 sequence (DNA): TGTGCCAGCAGTCTCACAGGGGTGGAATTCAATGAGCAGTTCTTC. Amino acids: CASSLTGVEFNEQFF.

In DNA, the CDR3 is TGTGCCAGCAGTGACAACAGGGGTGGAGGCTATGGCTACACCTTC. Encoded protein: CASSDNRGGGYGYTF. V is TRBV6-1 and J is TRBJ1-2, with 7 bases lining up with TRBD1. Germline V lookup: CDR1 MNHNS, CDR2 SASEGT. The length of the CDR3 is 15 residues. Germline trimming cut 3 bases from V and 4 bases from J; bases unmatched to any gene: 8.

This clone was recorded once. The rearrangement links TRBV7-9 to TRBJ2-1; 7 bases are a match to TRBD2. The J segment lost 2 bases and the V segment lost 7 bases, leaving 8 bases of the junction unmatched. The CDR3 runs to 15 residues. CDR1 SEHNR and CDR2 FQNEAQ come from the germline V gene (reference sequence). In DNA, the CDR3 is TGTGCCAGCACCAGCGGCGGGAGCCCCTACAATGAGCAGTTCTTC. It specifies CASTSGGSPYNEQFF.

This chain connects TRBV5-1 to TRBJ1-5; D not resolved. The germline V and J ends were trimmed by 6 bases and 4 bases, with 26 bases remaining between them. CDR1 is SGHRS, CDR2 YFSETQ, per germline. CDR3 length: 18 residues. The CDR3 DNA reads as TGCGCCAGCACCCCGCCTTGTGAGGGTGGAGGGAAGAATCAGCCCCAGCATTTT. Its translation is CASTPPCEGGGKNQPQHF.

The chain joins TRBV28 to TRBJ2-1, with D possibly TRBD2 on 6 matching bases. Trimming took 1 base from V and 5 from J, leaving 12 bases between them. Germline V gene lookup returns CDR1 MDHEN and CDR2 SYDVKM. CDR3 length: 15 amino acids. The CDR3 sequence: CASSLLLAADNEQFF. The CDR3 DNA sequence: TGTGCCAGCAGTTTATTGTTAGCGGCAGACAATGAGCAGTTCTTC.

This chain links TRBV6-5 with TRBJ2-2; TRBD1 is a possible D gene (6 bases). The CDR3 consists of 15 residues. V was pared by 3 bases and J by 6 bases, with 14 bases between. Germline assignment: CDR1 MNHEY and CDR2 SVGAGI. The CDR3 coding sequence is TGTGCCAGCAGTTATGGTCAGGGGTTCGCCGGGGAGCTGTTTTTT. The encoded protein is CASSYGQGFAGELFF.